This T cell receptor (beta chain) was retrieved from a study of memory CD4+ T cells and cytomegalovirus serostatus. A note on this clone: The antigen remains undetermined.

This CDR3 region has 18 residues. The junction had 7 bases not matched to a gene; V was cut back by 1 base and J by 0 bases. Germline lookup yields CDR1 KGHSH and CDR2 LQKENI. The sort gate was single viable CD3+CD4+CD8-CD45RO+ cells for memory CD4+ T cells. Positive selection with CD4 microbeads enriched total CD4+ T cells. The authors' processing: Out-of-frame sequences were removed, leaving 2,204,828 distinct TCRbeta sequences. Repertoires were generated with immunoSEQ multiplex PCR, while TCRdb's copy carries only in-frame clones and drops some. The V and J calls and clone size are taken from that table; D and trimming were inferred from the DNA. The sample yields roughly 64,000 clones, around 77% seen once. Study observations and caveats: Of under 200 reported CMV TCRbeta sequences, around 62 were found in memory CD4+ repertoires.

Sequenced input: memory CD4+ T cells from blood. The receptor's source is an adult in good health and CMV-seronegative. The V and J genes are TRBV18 and TRBJ1-3, with 9 positions matching TRBD1. This CDR3 is CASSPQVWDRASGNTIYF. For the CDR3, the DNA is TGTGCCAGCTCACCACAGGTCTGGGACAGGGCCTCTGGAAACACCATATATTTT. The full variable domain, completed using reference TRBV18 and TRBJ1-3, is NAGVMQNPRHLVRRRGQEARLRCSPMKGHSHVYWYRQLPEEGLKFMVYLQKENIIDESGMPKERFSAEFPKEGPSILRIQQVVRGDSAAYFCASSPQVWDRASGNTIYFGEGSWLTVV.